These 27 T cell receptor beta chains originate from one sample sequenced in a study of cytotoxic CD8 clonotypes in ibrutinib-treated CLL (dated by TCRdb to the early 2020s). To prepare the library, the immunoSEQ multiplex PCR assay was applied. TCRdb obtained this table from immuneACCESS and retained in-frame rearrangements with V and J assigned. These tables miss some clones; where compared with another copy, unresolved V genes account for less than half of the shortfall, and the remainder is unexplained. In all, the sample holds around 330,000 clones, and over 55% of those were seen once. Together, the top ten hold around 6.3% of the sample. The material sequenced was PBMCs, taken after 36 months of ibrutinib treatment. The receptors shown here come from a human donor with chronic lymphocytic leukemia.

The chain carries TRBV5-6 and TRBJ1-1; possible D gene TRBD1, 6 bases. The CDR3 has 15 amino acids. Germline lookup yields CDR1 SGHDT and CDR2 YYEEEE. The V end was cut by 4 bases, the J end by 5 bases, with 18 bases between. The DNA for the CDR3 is TGTGCCAGCAGCGGTGAACAGGGCTGGGGGACTGAAGCTTTCTTT. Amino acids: CASSGEQGWGTEAFF. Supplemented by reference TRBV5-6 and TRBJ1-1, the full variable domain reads DAGVTQSPTHLIKTRGQQVTLRCSPKSGHDTVSWYQQALGQGPQFIFQYYEEEERQRGNFPDRFSGHQFPNYSSELNVNALLLGDSALYLCASSGEQGWGTEAFFGQGTRLTVV.

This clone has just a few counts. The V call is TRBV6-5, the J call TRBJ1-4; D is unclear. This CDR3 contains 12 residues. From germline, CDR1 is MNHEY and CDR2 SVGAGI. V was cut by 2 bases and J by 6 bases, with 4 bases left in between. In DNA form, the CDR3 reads TGTGCCAGCAGTTACCCAGATGAAAAACTGTTTTTT. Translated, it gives CASSYPDEKLFF.

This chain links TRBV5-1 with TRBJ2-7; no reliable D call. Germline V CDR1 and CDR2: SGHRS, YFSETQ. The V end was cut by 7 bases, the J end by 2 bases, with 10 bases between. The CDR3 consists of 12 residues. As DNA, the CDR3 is TGCGCCAGCTCGAAAGGCGCCTACGAGCAGTACTTC. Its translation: CASSKGAYEQYF.

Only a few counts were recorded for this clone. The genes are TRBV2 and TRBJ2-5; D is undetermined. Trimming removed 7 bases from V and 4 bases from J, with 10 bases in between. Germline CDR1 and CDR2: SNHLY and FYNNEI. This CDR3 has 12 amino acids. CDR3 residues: CASTPRRETQYF. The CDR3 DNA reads TGTGCCAGCACCCCCAGGAGAGAGACCCAGTACTTC.

The CDR3 protein is CASSGGVSQPQHF. The DNA for the CDR3 is TGTGCCAGCTCAGGGGGTGTTAGTCAGCCCCAGCATTTT. V gene TRBV18 combines with J gene TRBJ1-5; TRBD1 might be the D (5 bases). This CDR3 has 13 residues. CDR1 and CDR2 from the germline V gene are KGHSH and LQKENI. V was pared by 5 bases and J by 6 bases, with 11 bases between.

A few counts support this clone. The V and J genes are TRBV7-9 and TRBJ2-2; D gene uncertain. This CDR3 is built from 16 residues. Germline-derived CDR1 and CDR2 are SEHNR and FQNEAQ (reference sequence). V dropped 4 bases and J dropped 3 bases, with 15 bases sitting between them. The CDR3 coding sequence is TGTGCCAGCAGCTATACCCTGCCCCCGGACACCGGGGAGCTGTTTTTT. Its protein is CASSYTLPPDTGELFF.

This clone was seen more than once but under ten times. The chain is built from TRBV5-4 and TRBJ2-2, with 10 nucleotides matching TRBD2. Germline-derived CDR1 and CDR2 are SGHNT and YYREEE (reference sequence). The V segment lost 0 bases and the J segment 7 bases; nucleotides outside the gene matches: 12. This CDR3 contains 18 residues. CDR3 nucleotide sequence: TGTGCCAGCAGCTTGGAAAGCGGGGGGGCCTCGATTGGCGGGGAGCTGTTTTTT. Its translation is CASSLESGGASIGGELFF.

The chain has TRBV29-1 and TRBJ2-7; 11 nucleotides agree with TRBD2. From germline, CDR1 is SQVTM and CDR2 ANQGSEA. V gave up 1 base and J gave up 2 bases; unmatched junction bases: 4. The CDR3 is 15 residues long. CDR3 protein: CSVEVFSGRAYEQYF. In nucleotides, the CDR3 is TGCAGCGTTGAAGTTTTTAGCGGGAGGGCCTACGAGCAGTACTTC.

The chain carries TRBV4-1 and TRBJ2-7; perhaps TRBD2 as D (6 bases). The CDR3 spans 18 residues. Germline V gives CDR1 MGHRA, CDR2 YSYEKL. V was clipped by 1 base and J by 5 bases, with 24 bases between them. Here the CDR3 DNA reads TGCGCCAGCAGCCAAGCAGGCGGGATCGGGGCTAAAGCGGACGAGCAGTACTTC. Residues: CASSQAGGIGAKADEQYF.

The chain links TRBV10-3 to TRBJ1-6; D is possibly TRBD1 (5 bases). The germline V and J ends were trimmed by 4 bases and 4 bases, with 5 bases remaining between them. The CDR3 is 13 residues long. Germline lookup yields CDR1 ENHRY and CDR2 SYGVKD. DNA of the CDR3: TGTGCCATCAGTGGGACATATAATTCACCCCTCCACTTT. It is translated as CAISGTYNSPLHF.

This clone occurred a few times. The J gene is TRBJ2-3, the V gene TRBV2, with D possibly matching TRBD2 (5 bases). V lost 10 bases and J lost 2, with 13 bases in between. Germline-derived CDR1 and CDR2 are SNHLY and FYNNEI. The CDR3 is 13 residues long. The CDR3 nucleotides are TGTGCCACCCGGGGTAGCCTCACAGATACGCAGTATTTT. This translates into CATRGSLTDTQYF.

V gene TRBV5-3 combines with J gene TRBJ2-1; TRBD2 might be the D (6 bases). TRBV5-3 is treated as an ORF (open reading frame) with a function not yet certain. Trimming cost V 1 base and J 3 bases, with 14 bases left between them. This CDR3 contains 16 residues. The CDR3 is CARSLLWRGYYNEQFF. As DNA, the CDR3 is TGTGCCAGAAGCTTGCTGTGGCGGGGATACTACAATGAGCAGTTCTTC.

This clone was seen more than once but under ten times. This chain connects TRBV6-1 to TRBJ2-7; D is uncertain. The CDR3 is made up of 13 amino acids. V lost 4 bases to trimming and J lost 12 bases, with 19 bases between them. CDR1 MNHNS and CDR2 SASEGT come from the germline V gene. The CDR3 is CASSARSLLRVYF. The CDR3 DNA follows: TGTGCCAGCAGTGCTCGCTCGCTACTAAGGGTGTACTTC.

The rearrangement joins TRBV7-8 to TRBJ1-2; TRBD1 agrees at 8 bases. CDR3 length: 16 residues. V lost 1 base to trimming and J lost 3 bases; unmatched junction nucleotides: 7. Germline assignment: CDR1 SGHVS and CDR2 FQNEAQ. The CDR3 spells CASSLGLRGQDYGYTF. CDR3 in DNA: TGTGCCAGCAGCTTAGGTTTACGGGGACAGGACTATGGCTACACCTTC.

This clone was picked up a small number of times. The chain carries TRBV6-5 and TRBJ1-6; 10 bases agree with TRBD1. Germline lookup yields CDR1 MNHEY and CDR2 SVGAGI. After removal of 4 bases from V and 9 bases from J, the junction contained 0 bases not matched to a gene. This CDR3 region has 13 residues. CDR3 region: CASSWDRGSPLHF. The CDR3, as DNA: TGTGCCAGCAGTTGGGACAGGGGTTCACCCCTCCACTTT.

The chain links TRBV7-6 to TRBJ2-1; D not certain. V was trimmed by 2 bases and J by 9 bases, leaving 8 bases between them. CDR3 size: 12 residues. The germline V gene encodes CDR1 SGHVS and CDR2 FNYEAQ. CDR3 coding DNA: TGTGCCAGCAGCTTAACCGTAGGTGAGCAGTTCTTC. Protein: CASSLTVGEQFF.

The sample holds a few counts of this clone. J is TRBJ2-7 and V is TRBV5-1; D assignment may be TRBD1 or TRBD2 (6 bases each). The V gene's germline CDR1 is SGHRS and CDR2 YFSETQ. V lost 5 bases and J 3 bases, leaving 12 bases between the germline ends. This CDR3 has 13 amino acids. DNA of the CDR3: TGCGCCAGCAGAATCGGGGGCAGCTACGAGCAGTACTTC. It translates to CASRIGGSYEQYF.

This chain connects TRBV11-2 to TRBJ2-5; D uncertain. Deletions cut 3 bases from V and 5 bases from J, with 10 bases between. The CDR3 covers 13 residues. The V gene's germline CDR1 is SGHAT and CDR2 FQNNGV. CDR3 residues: CASSLPGRETQYF. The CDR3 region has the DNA TGTGCCAGCAGCTTGCCGGGTAGGGAGACCCAGTACTTC.

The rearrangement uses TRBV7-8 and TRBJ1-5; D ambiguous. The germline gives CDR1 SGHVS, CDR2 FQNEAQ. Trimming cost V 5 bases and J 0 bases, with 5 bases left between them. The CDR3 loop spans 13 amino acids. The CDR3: CASSPYSNQPQHF. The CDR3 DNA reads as TGTGCCAGCAGCCCTTATAGCAATCAGCCCCAGCATTTT.

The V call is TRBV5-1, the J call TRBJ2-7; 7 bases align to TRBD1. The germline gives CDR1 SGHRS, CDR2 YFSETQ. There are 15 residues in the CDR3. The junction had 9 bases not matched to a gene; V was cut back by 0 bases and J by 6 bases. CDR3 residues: CASSLVQGVSSEQYF. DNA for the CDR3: TGCGCCAGCAGCTTGGTCCAGGGGGTGAGTTCCGAGCAGTACTTC.

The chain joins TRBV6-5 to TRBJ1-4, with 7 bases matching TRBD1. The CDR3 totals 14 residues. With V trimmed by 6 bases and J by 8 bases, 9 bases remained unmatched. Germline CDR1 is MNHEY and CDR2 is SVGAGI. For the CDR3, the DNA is TGTGCCAGCAGCCCCGAGACAGGGAACGAAAAACTGTTTTTT. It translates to CASSPETGNEKLFF.

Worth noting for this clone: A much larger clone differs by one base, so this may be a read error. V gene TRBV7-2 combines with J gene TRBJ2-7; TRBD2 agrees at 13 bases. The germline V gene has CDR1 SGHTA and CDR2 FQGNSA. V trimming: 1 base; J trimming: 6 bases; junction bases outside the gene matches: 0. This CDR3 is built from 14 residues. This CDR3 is CASSLGLAGGEQYF. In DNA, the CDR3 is TGTGCCAGCAGCTTAGGACTAGCGGGAGGCGAGCAGTACTTC.

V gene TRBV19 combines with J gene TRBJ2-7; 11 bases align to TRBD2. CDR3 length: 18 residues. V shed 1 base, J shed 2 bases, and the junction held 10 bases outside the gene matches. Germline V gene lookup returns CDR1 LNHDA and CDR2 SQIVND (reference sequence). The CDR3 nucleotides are TGTGCCAGTAGTATAGTTGGCCTAGCGGGAGGAGTACCCTACGAGCAGTACTTC. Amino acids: CASSIVGLAGGVPYEQYF.

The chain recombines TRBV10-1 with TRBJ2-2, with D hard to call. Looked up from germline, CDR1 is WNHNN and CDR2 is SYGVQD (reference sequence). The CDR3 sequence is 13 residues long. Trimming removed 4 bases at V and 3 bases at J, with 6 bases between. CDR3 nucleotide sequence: TGCGCCAGCAGTGGCACGGACACCGGGGAGCTGTTTTTT. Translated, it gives CASSGTDTGELFF.

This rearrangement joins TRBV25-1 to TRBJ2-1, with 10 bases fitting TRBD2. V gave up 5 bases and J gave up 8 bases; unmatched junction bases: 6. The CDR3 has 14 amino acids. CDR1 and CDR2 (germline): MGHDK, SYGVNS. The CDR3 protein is CASSPAGGPDEQFF. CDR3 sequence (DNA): TGTGCCAGCAGTCCAGCGGGAGGGCCTGATGAGCAGTTCTTC.

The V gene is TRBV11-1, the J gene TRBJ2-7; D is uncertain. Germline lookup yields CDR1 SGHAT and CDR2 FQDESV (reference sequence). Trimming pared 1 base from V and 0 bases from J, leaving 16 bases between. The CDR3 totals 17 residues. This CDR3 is CASSLGAIFPNSYEQYF. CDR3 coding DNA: TGTGCCAGCAGCTTAGGGGCCATCTTCCCAAACTCCTACGAGCAGTACTTC.

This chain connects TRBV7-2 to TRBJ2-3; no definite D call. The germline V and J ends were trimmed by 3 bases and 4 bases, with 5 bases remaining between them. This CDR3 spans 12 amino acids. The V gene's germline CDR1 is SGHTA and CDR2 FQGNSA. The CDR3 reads CASSFDPDTQYF. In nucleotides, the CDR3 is TGTGCCAGCAGCTTTGATCCAGATACGCAGTATTTT.